This TCR beta chain was captured in a study of a mutant IDH1 vaccine in newly diagnosed glioma. Background on the study: The patients received vaccinations eight times, in weeks 1, 3, 5, 7, 11, 15, 19 and 23. The start of vaccination came 4-6 weeks after radiotherapy alone, or with temozolomide cycles.

Stated time point: week 11, during vaccination. Each dose delivered 300 ug of mutant IDH1 20-mer peptide subcutaneously with imiquimod. Astrocytomas that were new, WHO grade 3 or 4, IDH1-mutant and ATRX-lost were present in the donors. Produced via immunoSEQ multiplex PCR; TCRdb's table is partial and in-frame only. Among some 60,000 clones listed, around 80% were seen once. Points from the study as a whole: Detectable vaccine-induced immune responses arose in roughly 93% of patients.

Germline lookup yields CDR1 GTSNPN and CDR2 SVGIG (reference sequence). The CDR3 runs 16 residues. V was pared by 3 bases and J by 2 bases, with 14 bases between. On this clone: Its antigen is unidentified.

Sequencing was performed on PBMCs, taken from a glioma patient whose treatment included an IDH1 peptide vaccine. The source of this sequence is a man under 40 with glioma. V and J are TRBV30 and TRBJ1-6; the D gene is possibly TRBD1 (5 bases). CDR3 loop: CAWSLRGDAYNSPLHF. In DNA, the CDR3 is TGTGCCTGGAGCCTACGGGGGGACGCCTATAATTCACCCCTCCACTTT.